One and the same sample provided the 31 T cell receptor beta chains below, sequenced in a study of regulatory and conventional T cells in RAG deficiency. This table comes from immunoSEQ multiplex PCR, and its TCRdb copy is limited to in-frame clones, with some not included. The table lists about 50,000 clones, 85% to 90% of them singletons. Conventional CD4+ T cells were sorted from blood as CD25-low CD127-high cells. These data are also associated with another study on regulatory T cells. From that study: The primer mix had 52 TRBV and 13 TRBJ primers.

Sequencing used CD4+ effector T cells sorted from blood. These receptors were collected from a human donor in good health.

The chain carries TRBV19 and TRBJ1-1, with D unclear. CDR1 is LNHDA, CDR2 SQIVND, per germline (reference sequence). CDR3 size: 13 residues. With 3 bases removed from V and 1 base from J, the gap between germline ends came to 6 bases. The CDR3 region is CASSIGPNTEAFF. Here the CDR3 DNA reads TGTGCCAGTAGTATTGGGCCGAACACTGAAGCTTTCTTT.

This chain links TRBV2 with TRBJ1-1, with 7 positions matching TRBD1. The CDR3 spans 13 residues. Losses at the gene ends were 7 bases for V and 3 bases for J; bases not matched to a gene: 5. Germline assignment: CDR1 SNHLY and CDR2 FYNNEI. CDR3 loop: CASTRGRDTEAFF. CDR3 nucleotide sequence: TGTGCCAGCACTAGGGGGCGAGACACTGAAGCTTTCTTT.

A note on this clone: Its ends do not fully match the called genes, so a read error is possible. The V call is TRBV5-1, the J call TRBJ2-2, with D perhaps matching TRBD1 or TRBD2 (5 bases each). The CDR3 covers 15 residues. Looked up from germline, CDR1 is SGHRS and CDR2 is YFSETQ. The CDR3 DNA follows: TGCGCCAGCAGCTTCCAGGGACCGAATACCGGGGAGCTGTTTTTT. Protein product: CASSFQGPNTGELFF.

J is TRBJ2-7 and V is TRBV4-1, with 11 bases identical to TRBD2. CDR1 is MGHRA and CDR2 is YSYEKL in the germline V gene. With 1 base clipped from V and 7 bases from J, the junction kept 18 bases outside the gene matches. The CDR3 sequence is 19 residues long. The CDR3 loop reads CASSQAAGLADYDRWEQYF. CDR3 coding DNA: TGCGCCAGCAGCCAAGCCGCGGGACTAGCGGATTACGACCGGTGGGAGCAGTACTTC.

The rearrangement joins TRBV5-1 to TRBJ2-1; maybe TRBD2 (6 bases). This CDR3 region has 16 residues. Germline V CDR1 and CDR2: SGHRS, YFSETQ. With 4 bases removed from V and 2 bases from J, the gap between germline ends came to 16 bases. The CDR3 reads CASSLGGSGPYNEQFF. The CDR3 DNA reads TGCGCCAGCAGCCTGGGGGGTAGCGGACCCTACAATGAGCAGTTCTTC. Full variable domain (outside the CDR3, taken from reference TRBV5-1 and TRBJ2-1): KAGVTQTPRYLIKTRGQQVTLSCSPISGHRSVSWYQQTPGQGLQFLFEYFSETQRNKGNFPGRFSGRQFSNSRSEMNVSTLELGDSALYLCASSLGGSGPYNEQFFGPGTRLTVL.

This sequence joins TRBV5-4 and TRBJ1-2; D not certain. CDR1 is SGHNT, CDR2 YYREEE, per germline (reference sequence). The CDR3 runs 15 residues. V lost 3 bases and J lost 0, with 12 bases in between. In DNA form, the CDR3 reads TGTGCCAGCAGCTCATCTGCGGGTTCTAACTATGGCTACACCTTC. It codes for CASSSSAGSNYGYTF.

This chain joins TRBV18 and TRBJ2-1; 11 positions match TRBD2. Germline V gene data show CDR1 as KGHSH and CDR2 as LQKENI. V lost 3 bases, J lost 7 bases, and 8 bases stayed unmatched. The CDR3 consists of 16 residues. The CDR3 loop reads CASSPTLAGGRNEQFF. The CDR3 DNA is TGTGCCAGCTCACCCACCCTAGCGGGGGGCCGGAATGAGCAGTTCTTC.

The V and J genes are TRBV19 and TRBJ2-6, with TRBD2 as a possible D gene (6 bases). The CDR3 sequence is 18 residues long. V lost 1 base and J lost 3, with 16 bases in between. CDR1 is LNHDA, CDR2 SQIVND, per germline (reference sequence). CDR3 residues: CASSIGTEGRIGANVLTF. In DNA, the CDR3 is TGTGCCAGTAGTATAGGGACGGAGGGGCGGATTGGGGCCAACGTCCTGACTTTC.

The rearrangement joins TRBV19 to TRBJ2-6, with D possibly matching TRBD1 (6 bases). This CDR3 has 15 amino acids. The V gene's germline CDR1 is LNHDA and CDR2 SQIVND (reference sequence). Trimming cost V 5 bases and J 0 bases, with 8 bases left between them. The CDR3 is CASSGQHSGANVLTF. The CDR3 bases are TGTGCCAGTAGTGGACAGCACTCTGGGGCCAACGTCCTGACTTTC.

This clone was recorded a few times. The chain couples TRBV5-6 to TRBJ2-1; perhaps TRBD2 as D (5 bases). The CDR3 is 13 amino acids. The V gene's germline CDR1 is SGHDT and CDR2 YYEEEE. V lost 7 bases, J lost 3 bases, and 11 bases lay in between. CDR3 nucleotides: TGTGCCAGCGGGCGGACTGTCTACAATGAGCAGTTCTTC. It encodes CASGRTVYNEQFF.

The J gene is TRBJ2-7, the V gene TRBV2; D is perhaps TRBD1 (6 bases). The V gene's germline CDR1 is SNHLY and CDR2 FYNNEI. The CDR3 length is 13 residues. Trimming cost V 5 bases and J 2 bases, with 10 bases left between them. Here the CDR3 DNA reads TGTGCCAGCAGTCAACGGGACACCTACGAGCAGTACTTC. Translation gives CASSQRDTYEQYF. The complete variable domain, with remaining parts taken from reference TRBV2 and TRBJ2-7, reads EPEVTQTPSHQVTQMGQEVILRCVPISNHLYFYWYRQILGQKVEFLVSFYNNEISEKSEIFDDQFSVERPDGSNFTLKIRSTKLEDSAMYFCASSQRDTYEQYFGPGTRLTVT.

This clone has just one count. V gene TRBV6-5 combines with J gene TRBJ1-3; no clear D gene. Germline V gene sequence: CDR1 MNHEY, CDR2 SVGAGI. This CDR3 is built from 16 residues. V was pared by 0 bases and J by 0 bases, with 9 bases between. CDR3 residues: CASSYSIGGSGNTIYF. The CDR3 DNA sequence: TGTGCCAGCAGTTACTCGATTGGAGGCTCTGGAAACACCATATATTTT.

V is TRBV27 and J is TRBJ1-1; 10 bases are a match to TRBD1. Germline CDR1 reads MNHEY; CDR2 reads SMNVEV (reference sequence). The V gene end was trimmed by 5 bases and the J gene end by 4 bases; junction bases not matched to a gene: 7. This CDR3 spans 15 amino acids. The CDR3: CASSTRTGGSTEAFF. CDR3 sequence (DNA): TGTGCCAGCAGTACCCGGACAGGGGGAAGCACTGAAGCTTTCTTT.

This clone has a single count. This sequence joins TRBV28 and TRBJ1-2; TRBD1 matches at 7 bases. Trimming removed 5 bases from V and 8 bases from J; junction bases left unmatched: 11. Germline CDR1 reads MDHEN; CDR2 reads SYDVKM. The CDR3 is made up of 14 amino acids. CDR3 sequence reads: CASSERQGLWGYTF. CDR3 nucleotides: TGTGCCAGCAGTGAACGACAGGGATTGTGGGGCTACACCTTC.

CDR3 DNA sequence: TGTGCCAGCAGCTTTGACCGGAACACTGAGCAGTTCTTC. Amino acids: CASSFDRNTEQFF. This chain joins TRBV5-4 and TRBJ2-1; D remains ambiguous. V dropped 2 bases and J dropped 9 bases, with 12 bases sitting between them. Germline CDR1 SGHNT, CDR2 YYREEE (reference sequence). The CDR3 loop spans 13 amino acids.

CDR3: CASSNYRTAQETQYF. The CDR3 coding sequence is TGTGCCAGCAGCAACTATAGGACGGCTCAAGAGACCCAGTACTTC. The chain recombines TRBV27 with TRBJ2-5, with D uncertain. The CDR3 is made up of 15 amino acids. Germline V gene lookup returns CDR1 MNHEY and CDR2 SMNVEV (reference sequence). Between the trimmed V and J ends, which lost 6 bases and 2 bases, there was a span of 16 bases.

This clone was recorded a few times. The chain carries TRBV2 and TRBJ1-4; unclear D gene. The germline CDR1 and CDR2 sequences are SNHLY and FYNNEI. V was trimmed by 11 bases and J by 8 bases, leaving 15 bases between them. The length of the CDR3 is 12 residues. In DNA, the CDR3 is TGTGCCGGCCGTGGAGGTAGCGAAAAACTGTTTTTT. It encodes CAGRGGSEKLFF.

The chain has TRBV19 and TRBJ1-1; no firm D call. Per germline, CDR1 LNHDA and CDR2 SQIVND (reference sequence). The V end was cut by 3 bases, the J end by 0 bases, with 8 bases between. The CDR3 is made up of 14 amino acids. For the CDR3, the DNA is TGTGCCAGTAGTATGAGCAGTTTGAACACTGAAGCTTTCTTT. It codes for CASSMSSLNTEAFF.

V gene TRBV9 combines with J gene TRBJ1-3; 9 bases fit TRBD1. Looked up from germline, CDR1 is SGDLS and CDR2 is YYNGEE. Losses at the gene ends were 6 bases for V and 4 bases for J; bases not matched to a gene: 2. The CDR3 consists of 13 residues. The DNA of the CDR3 is TGTGCCAGCAACGGACAGGGGGGAAACACCATATATTTT. It encodes CASNGQGGNTIYF.

The chain carries TRBV28 and TRBJ2-1, with D possibly being TRBD1 or TRBD2 (5 bases each). The V and J ends lost 4 bases and 0 bases respectively, with 13 bases between them. In germline, CDR1 is MDHEN, CDR2 SYDVKM. This CDR3 has 16 amino acids. The CDR3, as DNA: TGTGCCAGCAGTTCCCGAGGGACGAGCTCCTACAATGAGCAGTTCTTC. Translated, it gives CASSSRGTSSYNEQFF.

This clone was seen just once. CDR3 DNA sequence: TGTGCCAGCGGGGCTTCGGATTGGGGGTCCACTGAAGCTTTCTTT. Protein sequence: CASGASDWGSTEAFF. This sequence joins TRBV28 and TRBJ1-1; a weak D match, TRBD1 (5 bases). Deletions cut 8 bases from V and 4 bases from J, with 20 bases between. The CDR3 runs 15 residues. Germline V gene lookup returns CDR1 MDHEN and CDR2 SYDVKM. Full variable domain (missing parts from reference TRBV28 and TRBJ1-1): DVKVTQSSRYLVKRTGEKVFLECVQDMDHENMFWYRQDPGLGLRLIYFSYDVKMKEKGDIPEGYSVSREKKERFSLILESASTNQTSMYLCASGASDWGSTEAFFGQGTRLTVV.

The rearrangement uses TRBV7-2 and TRBJ1-6; TRBD1 might be the D (5 bases). The CDR3 totals 14 residues. Germline loops: CDR1 SGHTA, CDR2 FQGNSA. With 3 bases removed from V and 5 bases from J, the gap between germline ends came to 8 bases. The CDR3 reads CASSLARDNSPLHF. CDR3 in DNA: TGTGCCAGCAGCTTGGCCAGGGATAATTCACCCCTCCACTTT.

The chain combines TRBV28 with TRBJ2-7; D is ambiguous. The ends were cut back, 6 bases at V and 2 bases at J, with 11 bases in the middle. The length of the CDR3 is 13 residues. CDR1 is MDHEN, CDR2 SYDVKM, per germline. CDR3 protein: CASSTDPAYEQYF. The CDR3 region has the DNA TGTGCCAGCAGCACCGACCCAGCCTACGAGCAGTACTTC.

V usage is TRBV11-3 and J usage is TRBJ2-1; tentative D call: TRBD2 (6 bases). Germline lookup yields CDR1 SGHNT and CDR2 YENEEA. V was trimmed by 0 bases and J by 0 bases, leaving 9 bases between them. The CDR3 covers 16 residues. CDR3 sequence reads: CASSLDTGSSYNEQFF. CDR3 sequence (DNA): TGTGCCAGCAGCTTAGATACCGGGAGCTCCTACAATGAGCAGTTCTTC. Looking up the rest from reference TRBV11-3 and TRBJ2-1 gives the full variable domain: EAGVVQSPRYKIIEKKQPVAFWCNPISGHNTLYWYLQNLGQGPELLIRYENEEAVDDSQLPKDRFSAERLKGVDSTLKIQPAELGDSAVYLCASSLDTGSSYNEQFFGPGTRLTVL.

V usage is TRBV9 and J usage is TRBJ2-1, with no clear D. CDR1 is SGDLS, CDR2 YYNGEE, per germline. The CDR3 totals 12 residues. With 3 bases removed from V and 4 bases from J, the gap between germline ends came to 5 bases. The CDR3 DNA reads as TGTGCCAGCAGCGAGAGTTACAATGAGCAGTTCTTC. Protein: CASSESYNEQFF.

The chain couples TRBV6-1 to TRBJ1-1; 7 nucleotides agree with TRBD1. V lost 8 bases to trimming and J lost 0 bases; unmatched junction nucleotides: 6. Germline assignment: CDR1 MNHNS and CDR2 SASEGT. This CDR3 has 14 amino acids. The CDR3 sequence: CASGWTGLNTEAFF. The CDR3 coding sequence is TGTGCCAGCGGATGGACAGGATTGAACACTGAAGCTTTCTTT.

The CDR3 DNA sequence: TGTGCCAGCTCACCGATGACAGCAAATTCCTATGTTGCGGGCTACACCTTC. It encodes CASSPMTANSYVAGYTF. The rearrangement uses TRBV18 and TRBJ1-2, with D perhaps TRBD1 (5 bases). This CDR3 comprises 17 residues. Trimming removed 3 bases at V and 8 bases at J, with 25 bases between. CDR1 is KGHSH, CDR2 LQKENI, per germline.

The V and J genes are TRBV7-3 and TRBJ2-7, with D unresolved. V was trimmed by 5 bases and J by 3 bases, leaving 11 bases between them. There are 13 residues in the CDR3. Per germline, CDR1 SGHTA and CDR2 FQGTGA. The DNA for the CDR3 is TGTGCCAGCAGCCAGGACCCAAACTACGAGCAGTACTTC. It codes for CASSQDPNYEQYF. Together with reference TRBV7-3 and TRBJ2-7, the CDR3 gives the full variable domain: GAGVSQTPSNKVTEKGKYVELRCDPISGHTALYWYRQSLGQGPEFLIYFQGTGAADDSGLPNDRFFAVRPEGSVSTLKIQRTERGDSAVYLCASSQDPNYEQYFGPGTRLTVT.

The V call is TRBV18, the J call TRBJ1-1, with a possible D match to TRBD1 (5 bases). The germline gives CDR1 KGHSH, CDR2 LQKENI. The CDR3 has 13 residues. Deletions cut 5 bases from V and 1 base from J, with 8 bases between. CDR3 residues: CASSSTENTEAFF. The CDR3 bases are TGTGCCAGCTCATCGACAGAGAACACTGAAGCTTTCTTT.

The chain joins TRBV13 to TRBJ2-7; TRBD2 matches at 13 bases. Losses at the gene ends were 5 bases for V and 3 bases for J; bases not matched to a gene: 4. The CDR3 contains 15 residues. CDR1 is PRHDT, CDR2 FYEKMQ, per germline (reference sequence). In nucleotides, the CDR3 is TGTGCCAGCAGCCCCTGGACTAGCGGGAGCTACGAGCAGTACTTC. Translating gives CASSPWTSGSYEQYF.

V usage is TRBV28 and J usage is TRBJ2-1; D is possibly TRBD1 or TRBD2 (6 bases each). Per the germline V gene, CDR1 is MDHEN and CDR2 is SYDVKM. This CDR3 contains 13 residues. V lost 6 bases and J 9 bases, leaving 15 bases between the germline ends. The CDR3 DNA sequence: TGTGCCAGCAGGTACGGGGGCCCGAGTGAGCAGTTCTTC. As protein: CASRYGGPSEQFF.